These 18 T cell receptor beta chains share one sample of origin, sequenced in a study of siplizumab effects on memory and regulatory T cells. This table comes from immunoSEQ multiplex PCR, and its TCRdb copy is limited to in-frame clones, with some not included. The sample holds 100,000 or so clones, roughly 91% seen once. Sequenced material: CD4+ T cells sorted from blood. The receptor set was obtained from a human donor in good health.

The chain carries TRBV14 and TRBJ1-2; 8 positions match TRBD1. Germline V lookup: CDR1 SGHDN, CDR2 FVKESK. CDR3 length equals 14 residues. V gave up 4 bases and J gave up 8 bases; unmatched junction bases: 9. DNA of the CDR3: TGTGCCAGCAGCCGGAAAACAGGGGGAGTAGGCTACACCTTC. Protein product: CASSRKTGGVGYTF. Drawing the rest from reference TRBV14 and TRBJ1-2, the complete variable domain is EAGVTQFPSHSVIEKGQTVTLRCDPISGHDNLYWYRRVMGKEIKFLLHFVKESKQDESGMPNNRFLAERTGGTYSTLKVQPAELEDSGVYFCASSRKTGGVGYTFGSGTRLTVV.

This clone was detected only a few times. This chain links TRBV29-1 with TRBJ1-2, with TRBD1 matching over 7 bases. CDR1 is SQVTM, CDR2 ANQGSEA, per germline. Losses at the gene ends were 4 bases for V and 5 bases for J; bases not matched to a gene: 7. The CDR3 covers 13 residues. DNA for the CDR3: TGCAGCGTTGTGGACAGGTTGATGTATGGCTACACCTTC. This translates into CSVVDRLMYGYTF.

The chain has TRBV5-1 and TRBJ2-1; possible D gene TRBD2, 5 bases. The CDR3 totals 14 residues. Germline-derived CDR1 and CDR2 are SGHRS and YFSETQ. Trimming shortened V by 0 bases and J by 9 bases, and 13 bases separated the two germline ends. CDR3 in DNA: TGCGCCAGCAGCTTGGCCGTGGGCAGCGGTGAGCAGTTCTTC. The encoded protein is CASSLAVGSGEQFF.

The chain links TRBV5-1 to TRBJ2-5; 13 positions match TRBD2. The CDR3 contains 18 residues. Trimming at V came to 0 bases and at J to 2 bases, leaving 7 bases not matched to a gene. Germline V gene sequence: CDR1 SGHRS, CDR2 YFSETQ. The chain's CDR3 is CASSLARGTSGTQETQYF. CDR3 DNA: TGCGCCAGCAGCTTGGCCCGGGGGACTAGCGGGACGCAAGAGACCCAGTACTTC.

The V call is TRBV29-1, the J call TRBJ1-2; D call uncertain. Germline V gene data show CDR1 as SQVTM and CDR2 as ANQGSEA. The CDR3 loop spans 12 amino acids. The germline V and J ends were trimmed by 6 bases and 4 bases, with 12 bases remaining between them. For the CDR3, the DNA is TGCAGCGTAACGGACGGCCCCTATGGCTACACCTTC. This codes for CSVTDGPYGYTF.

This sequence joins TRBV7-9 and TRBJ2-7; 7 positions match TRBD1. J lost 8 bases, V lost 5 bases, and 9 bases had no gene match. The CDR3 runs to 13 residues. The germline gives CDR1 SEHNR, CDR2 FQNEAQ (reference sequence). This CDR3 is CASSEQQGSQQYF. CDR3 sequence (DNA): TGTGCCAGCAGCGAACAACAGGGGTCCCAGCAGTACTTC.

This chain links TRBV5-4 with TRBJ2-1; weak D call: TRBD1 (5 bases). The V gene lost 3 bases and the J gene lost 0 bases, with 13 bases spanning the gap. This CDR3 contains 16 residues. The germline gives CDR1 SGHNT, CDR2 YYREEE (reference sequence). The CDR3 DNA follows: TGTGCCAGCAGCTCACAGGTATTAAGCTCCTACAATGAGCAGTTCTTC. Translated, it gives CASSSQVLSSYNEQFF.

This CDR3 is CASSMGQGGNQPQHF. The CDR3 DNA reads as TGTGCCAGTAGCATGGGGCAGGGGGGCAATCAGCCCCAGCATTTT. The genes are TRBV19 and TRBJ1-5; TRBD1 aligns across 7 bases. The germline CDR1 and CDR2 sequences are LNHDA and SQIVND (reference sequence). J lost 2 bases, V lost 6 bases, and 7 bases had no gene match. The CDR3 is made up of 15 amino acids.

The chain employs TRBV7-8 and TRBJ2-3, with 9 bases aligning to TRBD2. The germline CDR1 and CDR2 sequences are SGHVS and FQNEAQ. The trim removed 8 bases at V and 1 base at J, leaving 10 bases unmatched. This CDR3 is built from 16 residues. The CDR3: CASGTGTSTRTDTQYF. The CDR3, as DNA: TGTGCCAGCGGGACGGGGACTAGCACACGCACAGATACGCAGTATTTT.

CDR3 sequence reads: CSVAQGGEKLFF. The CDR3 DNA follows: TGCAGCGTGGCGCAGGGGGGGGAAAAACTGTTTTTT. The rearrangement links TRBV29-1 to TRBJ1-4; TRBD1 matches at 7 bases. Germline V lookup: CDR1 SQVTM, CDR2 ANQGSEA. The CDR3 sequence is 12 residues long. V gave up 6 bases and J gave up 8 bases; unmatched junction bases: 6.

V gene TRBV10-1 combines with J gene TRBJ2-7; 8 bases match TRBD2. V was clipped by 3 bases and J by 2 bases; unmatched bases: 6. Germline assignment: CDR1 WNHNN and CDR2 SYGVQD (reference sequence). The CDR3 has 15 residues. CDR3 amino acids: CASSEIAGGPYEQYF. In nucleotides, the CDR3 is TGCGCCAGCAGTGAAATTGCGGGGGGTCCCTACGAGCAGTACTTC.

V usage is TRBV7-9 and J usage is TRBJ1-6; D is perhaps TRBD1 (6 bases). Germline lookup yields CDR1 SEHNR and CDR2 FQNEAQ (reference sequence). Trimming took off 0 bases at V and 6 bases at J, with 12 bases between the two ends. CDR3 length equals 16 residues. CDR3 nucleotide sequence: TGTGCCAGCAGCTTAGCCGGGGGGACATTTAATTCACCCCTCCACTTT. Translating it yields CASSLAGGTFNSPLHF.

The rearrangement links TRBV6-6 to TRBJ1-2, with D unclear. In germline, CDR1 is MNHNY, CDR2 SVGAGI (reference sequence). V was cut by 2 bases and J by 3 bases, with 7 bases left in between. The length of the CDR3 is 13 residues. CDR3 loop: CASSYTLDYGYTF. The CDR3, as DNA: TGTGCCAGCAGTTACACCCTGGACTATGGCTACACCTTC.

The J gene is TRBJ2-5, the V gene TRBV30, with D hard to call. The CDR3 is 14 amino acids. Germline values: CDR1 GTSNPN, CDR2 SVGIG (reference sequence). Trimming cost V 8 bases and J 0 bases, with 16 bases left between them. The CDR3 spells CAQAPTGYQETQYF. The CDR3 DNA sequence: TGTGCCCAAGCCCCAACTGGGTACCAAGAGACCCAGTACTTC.

The CDR3 reads CASSPSPGQGGSPLHF. The CDR3 DNA reads TGCGCCAGCAGCCCCTCCCCGGGACAGGGGGGTTCACCCCTCCACTTT. The chain is built from TRBV4-1 and TRBJ1-6; 11 bases match TRBD1. Per the germline V gene, CDR1 is MGHRA and CDR2 is YSYEKL. The CDR3 is made up of 16 amino acids. J gave up 9 bases and V 4 bases, and 8 bases lay outside the gene matches.

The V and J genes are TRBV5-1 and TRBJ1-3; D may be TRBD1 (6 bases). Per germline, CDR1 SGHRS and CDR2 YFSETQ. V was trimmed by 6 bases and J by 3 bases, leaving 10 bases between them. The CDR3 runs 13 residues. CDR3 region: CASTPGDGNTIYF. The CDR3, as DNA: TGCGCCAGCACCCCAGGGGATGGAAACACCATATATTTT.

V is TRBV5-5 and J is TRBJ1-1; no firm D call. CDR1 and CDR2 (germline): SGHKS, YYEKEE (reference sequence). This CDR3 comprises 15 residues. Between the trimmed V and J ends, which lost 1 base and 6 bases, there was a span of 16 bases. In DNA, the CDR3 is TGTGCCAGCAGCTTGCTGGGAACTGGAGGTCCTGAAGCTTTCTTT. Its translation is CASSLLGTGGPEAFF.

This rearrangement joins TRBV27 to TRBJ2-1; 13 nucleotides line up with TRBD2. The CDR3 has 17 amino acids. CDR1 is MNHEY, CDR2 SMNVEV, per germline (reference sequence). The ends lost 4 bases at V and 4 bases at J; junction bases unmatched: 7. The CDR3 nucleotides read TGTGCCAGCAGTTCAAGGACTAGCGGGGGTCCTTACAATGAGCAGTTCTTC. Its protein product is CASSSRTSGGPYNEQFF.